These 23 T cell receptor beta chains came from one sample sequenced in a study of Ad26.COV2.S vaccination and SARS-CoV-2 variants. Some clones are missing from TCRdb's copy, which holds only in-frame ones; the method was immunoSEQ multiplex PCR. The profile covers about 350,000 clones, with just over 90% appearing a single time and around 4% taken by the ten largest. The specimen was peripheral blood, collected after recovery from COVID-19. The receptors come from a human donor who had recovered from COVID-19.

This clone was found once. The chain couples TRBV11-2 to TRBJ2-1; 8 bases map to TRBD1. V lost 7 bases to trimming and J lost 7 bases; unmatched junction nucleotides: 12. CDR1 SGHAT and CDR2 FQNNGV come from the germline V gene. The CDR3 is made up of 15 amino acids. The CDR3 loop reads CASTTGQGARNEQFF. In DNA, the CDR3 is TGTGCCAGCACCACAGGGCAGGGGGCGCGGAATGAGCAGTTCTTC.

This chain uses TRBV24-1 with TRBJ1-4; D is ambiguous. Trimming removed 9 bases from V and 8 bases from J, with 6 bases in between. The germline CDR1 and CDR2 sequences are KGHDR and SFDVKD. This CDR3 contains 10 residues. This CDR3 is CATGREKLFF. CDR3 DNA sequence: TGTGCCACCGGGAGGGAAAAACTGTTTTTT.

The chain uses TRBV5-1 and TRBJ2-7; TRBD2 aligns across 14 bases. V was pared by 4 bases and J by 6 bases, with 9 bases of the junction left unmatched. Germline V gene data show CDR1 as SGHRS and CDR2 as YFSETQ. This CDR3 spans 16 amino acids. For the CDR3, the DNA is TGCGCCAGCAGCGGTGGACTAGCGGGGGGTCCCGGCGAGCAGTACTTC. This translates into CASSGGLAGGPGEQYF.

This clone was detected once. The V gene is TRBV12-5, the J gene TRBJ1-5; 9 nucleotides agree with TRBD1. The J segment lost 2 bases and the V segment lost 4 bases, leaving 6 bases of the junction unmatched. The CDR3 spans 16 residues. Germline V CDR1 and CDR2: LGHNT, FRNRAP. The CDR3 here is CASGSDRGTGNQPQHF. The DNA for the CDR3 is TGTGCTAGTGGTTCGGACAGGGGAACGGGCAATCAGCCCCAGCATTTT.

This chain uses TRBV24-1 with TRBJ1-2, with D unclear. CDR1 KGHDR and CDR2 SFDVKD come from the germline V gene. V lost 3 bases and J 2 bases, leaving 3 bases between the germline ends. CDR3 length: 12 amino acids. The CDR3 DNA follows: TGTGCCACCAGTGATCTAAACTATGGCTACACCTTC. Amino acids: CATSDLNYGYTF.

The chain joins TRBV6-2 or TRBV6-3 to TRBJ2-2, with D hard to call. CDR1 is MNHEY, CDR2 SVGEGT, per germline. Trimming removed 2 bases from V and 7 bases from J, with 14 bases in between. This CDR3 region has 15 residues. DNA for the CDR3: TGTGCCAGCAGTTACCCCCTGACTGTAGGCGGGGAGCTGTTTTTT. Translated: CASSYPLTVGGELFF.

The chain combines TRBV2 with TRBJ1-1; D ambiguous. The CDR3 has 13 residues. The ends were cut back, 6 bases at V and 4 bases at J, with 12 bases in the middle. Per the germline V gene, CDR1 is SNHLY and CDR2 is FYNNEI. The CDR3 sequence is CASRGSGGTEAFF. The CDR3 DNA sequence: TGTGCCAGCAGGGGGAGCGGCGGCACTGAAGCTTTCTTT.

The chain carries TRBV5-6 and TRBJ2-3, with TRBD1 as a possible D gene (6 bases). In germline, CDR1 is SGHDT, CDR2 YYEEEE. Trimming shortened V by 2 bases and J by 6 bases, and 10 bases separated the two germline ends. This CDR3 comprises 13 residues. CDR3 loop: CASSFTGLDTQYF. CDR3 in DNA: TGTGCCAGCAGCTTTACAGGGCTGGATACGCAGTATTTT.

V usage is TRBV7-2 and J usage is TRBJ1-5; D uncertain. CDR1 and CDR2 (germline): SGHTA, FQGNSA. The CDR3 has 15 residues. V gave up 1 base and J gave up 4 bases, with 11 bases separating them. The CDR3 sequence is CASSLGGPPNQPQHF. CDR3 DNA: TGTGCCAGCAGCTTAGGAGGGCCCCCAAATCAGCCCCAGCATTTT.

The rearrangement uses TRBV24-1 and TRBJ2-1, with TRBD2 matching over 7 bases. The junction had 4 bases not matched to a gene; V was cut back by 6 bases and J by 0 bases. The CDR3 covers 15 residues. The germline V gene encodes CDR1 KGHDR and CDR2 SFDVKD. Written as DNA, the CDR3 is TGTGCCACCAGTAGGAGCGGGGCCTCCTACAATGAGCAGTTCTTC. Translation gives CATSRSGASYNEQFF.

A note on this clone: The junction departs from the called germline gene at one end, perhaps through a read error. The chain joins TRBV19 to TRBJ1-2; D gene uncertain. The germline V gene encodes CDR1 LNHDA and CDR2 SQIVND (reference sequence). CDR3 length: 13 residues. The CDR3 loop reads CASSIDGLVPPDF. In DNA form, the CDR3 reads TGTGCCAGTAGTATAGACGGATTGGTACCACCGGACTTC.

V gene TRBV4-3 combines with J gene TRBJ2-2, with D tentatively TRBD2 (6 bases). Per germline, CDR1 LGHNA and CDR2 YSLEER. The CDR3 covers 16 residues. Trimming left V 3 bases short and J 1 base short, with 12 bases between. CDR3 DNA: TGCGCCAGCAGCCATGTAGGGCGGGGGAACACCGGGGAGCTGTTTTTT. This translates into CASSHVGRGNTGELFF.

The chain combines TRBV27 with TRBJ2-2; D unresolved. This CDR3 comprises 15 residues. Trimming left V 1 base short and J 1 base short, with 7 bases between. The germline V gene encodes CDR1 MNHEY and CDR2 SMNVEV (reference sequence). DNA of the CDR3: TGTGCCAGCAGTTTATTACAGATGAACACCGGGGAGCTGTTTTTT. Its protein is CASSLLQMNTGELFF.

The rearrangement links TRBV9 to TRBJ1-4; D may be TRBD1 (5 bases). V gave up 4 bases and J gave up 8 bases, with 18 bases separating them. The CDR3 runs 15 residues. The germline gives CDR1 SGDLS, CDR2 YYNGEE. The CDR3 sequence: CASSPSGRDEEKLFF. Here the CDR3 DNA reads TGTGCCAGCAGCCCTAGTGGGAGGGACGAAGAAAAACTGTTTTTT.

The chain employs TRBV5-1 and TRBJ2-5; 8 positions match TRBD1. Germline lookup yields CDR1 SGHRS and CDR2 YFSETQ. The length of the CDR3 is 14 residues. V shed 5 bases and J 4 bases; nucleotides not matched to a gene: 7. The CDR3 sequence: CASSLQGVGETQYF. The CDR3 bases are TGCGCCAGCAGTCTACAGGGGGTCGGAGAGACCCAGTACTTC.

The rearrangement joins TRBV9 to TRBJ2-7; 10 nucleotides match TRBD1. After removal of 4 bases from V and 1 base from J, the junction contained 8 bases not matched to a gene. Germline lookup yields CDR1 SGDLS and CDR2 YYNGEE. The CDR3 spans 16 residues. In nucleotides, the CDR3 is TGTGCCAGCAGCCCTAGAGGGGACAGGGGTTCCTACGAGCAGTACTTC. Translated: CASSPRGDRGSYEQYF.

This clone appeared once. The chain's CDR3 is CASSERTGFLSPLHF. CDR3 in DNA: TGTGCCAGCAGTGAACGGACAGGGTTTCTCTCACCCCTCCACTTT. The chain has TRBV6-1 and TRBJ1-6, with 8 bases fitting TRBD1. Losses at the gene ends were 2 bases for V and 10 bases for J; bases not matched to a gene: 7. Germline values: CDR1 MNHNS, CDR2 SASEGT. This CDR3 has 15 amino acids.

The V call is TRBV13, the J call TRBJ2-5; maybe TRBD2 (7 bases). The CDR3 sequence is 14 residues long. Per germline, CDR1 PRHDT and CDR2 FYEKMQ (reference sequence). The ends were cut back, 5 bases at V and 0 bases at J, with 10 bases in the middle. This CDR3 is CASSGRDNQETQYF. As DNA, the CDR3 is TGTGCCAGCAGCGGGAGGGACAACCAAGAGACCCAGTACTTC. Drawing the rest from reference TRBV13 and TRBJ2-5, the complete variable domain is AAGVIQSPRHLIKEKRETATLKCYPIPRHDTVYWYQQGPGQDPQFLISFYEKMQSDKGSIPDRFSAQQFSDYHSELNMSSLELGDSALYFCASSGRDNQETQYFGPGTRLLVL.

This clone has more than one count but fewer than ten. The J gene is TRBJ1-3, the V gene TRBV6-1; D is unclear. Germline V gene lookup returns CDR1 MNHNS and CDR2 SASEGT. V was trimmed by 2 bases and J by 3 bases, leaving 14 bases between them. The CDR3 totals 16 residues. The CDR3 here is CASSERAFLGGNTIYF. Written as DNA, the CDR3 is TGTGCCAGCAGTGAAAGGGCATTCCTAGGTGGAAACACCATATATTTT.

The genes are TRBV5-1 and TRBJ2-5; D may be TRBD2 (7 bases). Germline V gene sequence: CDR1 SGHRS, CDR2 YFSETQ. V lost 3 bases and J 1 base, leaving 19 bases between the germline ends. This CDR3 spans 17 amino acids. This chain's CDR3 is CASSSGASGVFQETQYF. CDR3 nucleotide sequence: TGCGCCAGCAGCTCGGGGGCCAGCGGGGTTTTCCAAGAGACCCAGTACTTC.

This rearrangement joins TRBV5-4 to TRBJ2-7; the match to TRBD2 covers 11 bases. The CDR3 is made up of 15 amino acids. Per the germline V gene, CDR1 is SGHNT and CDR2 is YYREEE (reference sequence). V shed 5 bases, J shed 1 base, and the junction held 5 bases outside the gene matches. CDR3 in amino acids: CASSFGTSGSYEQYF. For the CDR3, the DNA is TGTGCCAGCAGTTTTGGGACTAGCGGTTCCTACGAGCAGTACTTC.

The chain is built from TRBV7-9 and TRBJ2-7; D remains ambiguous. The V and J ends lost 5 bases and 3 bases respectively, with 11 bases between them. In germline, CDR1 is SEHNR, CDR2 FQNEAQ (reference sequence). This CDR3 region has 13 residues. The CDR3 sequence is CASSTDGDYEQYF. Written as DNA, the CDR3 is TGTGCCAGCAGCACCGACGGAGACTACGAGCAGTACTTC.

Of note for this clone: At one boundary the junction diverges from the germline segment, which might be a read error. The chain recombines TRBV6-2 or TRBV6-3 with TRBJ1-1; D is unclear. This CDR3 has 12 residues. From germline, CDR1 is MNHEY and CDR2 SVGEGT. DNA of the CDR3: TGTGCCAGCAGTCGAGGAGTCGACCCAGCCCTATTT. Amino acids: CASSRGVDPALF.